This T cell receptor beta chain was observed in a study of shared clonotypes between healthy human individuals. Study background: Donors had three CD4 naive, three CD4 memory, two CD8 naive and one CD8 memory plate apiece. Study-level points and caveats: Several donors showed sharing of roughly 5% of naive CD4 clonotypes.

V shed 7 bases and J shed 4 bases, with 14 bases lying between them. The CDR3 totals 13 residues. Germline CDR1 reads SQVTM; CDR2 reads ANQGSEA. Investigators spread the genomic DNA of each subset evenly over several immunoSEQ plates. TCRdb keeps only in-frame clones here, not all; method: immunoSEQ multiplex PCR. This sample has some 2.1 million clones, with 95% found just once. This clone was detected a few times. What it binds is unknown. Input material: naive CD4+ T cells sorted from blood. Stated subset: CD45RA+ positively selected. This rearrangement joins TRBV29-1 to TRBJ1-5; D is undetermined. This receptor was obtained from a man aged 18 to 29 in good health. The CDR3 region is CSGLVDPNQPQHF. Written as DNA, the CDR3 is TGCAGCGGGCTAGTGGATCCTAATCAGCCCCAGCATTTT.